This entry features one T cell receptor beta chain sequence. The data were taken from a study of blood T cell repertoires in COVID-19. Original methodology: Amplification of reference gene primers was used by the study to estimate nucleated cell counts. Data came from immunoSEQ multiplex PCR; TCRdb stores just in-frame clones and leaves some out. The D gene and trimming were derived from the DNA, and the V and J assignments and clone size from that table. The sample contains some 320,000 clones, 89% of which appear only once. The clonotype comes from a woman aged 50 to 65 who had been exposed to COVID-19. The sequenced sample consisted of PBMCs or T cells enriched from blood (not recorded which).

The CDR3, as DNA: TGTGCCAGCAGCTTGGGACTAAACACTGAAGCTTTCTTT. It is translated as CASSLGLNTEAFF. The V call is TRBV3-1 (or the pseudogene TRBV3-2), the J call TRBJ1-1; D may be TRBD1 (5 bases). V was pared by 5 bases and J by 2 bases, with 9 bases between. Per germline, CDR1 LGHDT and CDR2 YNNKEL (reference sequence). The CDR3 contains 13 residues.